The rows below give T cell receptor beta chains drawn from one sample of a study of blood T cell repertoires in COVID-19. TCRdb's table, derived via immunoSEQ multiplex PCR, lists solely in-frame clones and lacks some. The repertoire has tens of thousands of clones, 76% of them found once; the top ten carry around 7%. Sequencing input: peripheral blood. Every receptor here comes from a man aged 70 or older with acute or convalescent COVID-19. The CDR3 runs from the conserved cysteine through the conserved F or W. A D gene is named only where the DNA matches it firmly. The size entry is marked missing in some rows and otherwise reads once, few, many or a size class.

v_gene	abundance	j_gene	d_gene	CDR3nt	CDR3aa
TRBV7-9	few	TRBJ1-1	.	TGTGCCAGCAGCCCCGAGTCCGACACTGAAGCTTTCTTT	CASSPESDTEAFF
TRBV10-2	few	TRBJ2-1	TRBD2	TGCGCCAGCAGTGAGTCCGGGACTAGCGGGGGGGGAACTGATTTGAGTGAGCAGTTCTTC	CASSESGTSGGGTDLSEQFF
TRBV28	few	TRBJ2-7	.	TGTGCCAGCAGTTTTGGGGGCGCAAGGACCTACGAGCAGTACTTC	CASSFGGARTYEQYF
TRBV5-1	.	TRBJ2-5	TRBD2	TGCGCCAGCAGCTTTTTTACTAGCGGGGGGGCGGAGACCCAGTACTTC	CASSFFTSGGAETQYF
TRBV2	.	TRBJ1-5	TRBD1	TGTGCCAGCAGTGGGGACAGGGCGAATCAGCCCCAGCATTTT	CASSGDRANQPQHF
TRBV7-2	.	TRBJ1-1	.	TGTGCCAGCAGCTTATATGGGGGAGGAGGCACTGAAGCTTTCTTT	CASSLYGGGGTEAFF
TRBV5-6	.	TRBJ1-2	TRBD1	TGTGCCAGCAGCTCCTGGGACAGGGGCGGCTACACCTTC	CASSSWDRGGYTF
TRBV30	.	TRBJ2-2	TRBD1	TGTGCCTGGAGTCGAAACCCGGGACAGGGAGGTCACACCGGGGAGCTGTTTTTT	CAWSRNPGQGGHTGELFF
TRBV30	.	TRBJ2-6	.	TGTGCCTGGAGACCTAGGACAGCCTCCAGGGCCAACGTCCTGACTTTC	CAWRPRTASRANVLTF
TRBV7-9	.	TRBJ1-5	TRBD1	TGTGCCAGCAGCTTGGGGACAGGAGGAAGCAATCAGCCCCAGCATTTT	CASSLGTGGSNQPQHF
TRBV19	.	TRBJ2-3	TRBD2	TGTGCCAGTGGACTAGCGGGGGGGCCAGATACGCAGTATTTT	CASGLAGGPDTQYF
TRBV5-5	.	TRBJ1-2	.	TGTGCCAGCAGCGGTACCACCGGGACATCTGGTGGCTACACCTTC	CASSGTTGTSGGYTF
TRBV7-6	once	TRBJ2-3	TRBD2	TGTGCCAGCAGCTTCATGGCGGGGGGTCACACAGATACGCAGTATTTT	CASSFMAGGHTDTQYF
TRBV28	few	TRBJ1-1	.	TGTGCCACCTATGGGGGGGGCTCGTTCACTGAAGCTTTCTTT	CATYGGGSFTEAFF
TRBV28	few	TRBJ1-6	TRBD1	TGTGCCAGCAGTTGGGACAGGGAGAAATCACCCCTCCACTTT	CASSWDREKSPLHF
TRBV7-9	once	TRBJ1-6	.	TGTGCCAGCAGCAAACAGACTTCACCCCTCCACTTT	CASSKQTSPLHF
TRBV11-3	few	TRBJ2-5	.	TGTGCCAGCAGCTTAGGCAGTCAAGAGACCCAGTACTTC	CASSLGSQETQYF
TRBV10-2	.	TRBJ1-1	.	TGCGCCAGCAGTGATTTGGGGCGGGAAGCTTTCTTT	CASSDLGREAFF
TRBV4-1	.	TRBJ2-1	.	TGCGCCAGCAGCCAAGTCGGTGTTGCACTTACGCCAAACTACAATGAGCAGTTCTTC	CASSQVGVALTPNYNEQFF
TRBV6-6	.	TRBJ2-5	TRBD1	TGTGCCAGCAGTCTAGGGACAGTCCAAGAGACCCAGTACTTC	CASSLGTVQETQYF
TRBV7-3	.	TRBJ2-3	TRBD1	TGTGCCAGCAGCTTAACGTCAGGGGGCGCAGATACGCAGTATTTT	CASSLTSGGADTQYF
TRBV7-2	.	TRBJ2-1	TRBD1	TGTGCCAGCAGCCTAGTGTCGCAGGGGGCGCGCAATGAGCAGTTCTTC	CASSLVSQGARNEQFF
TRBV5-4	.	TRBJ1-6	.	TGTGCCAGCAGCTTCGGGCAGGGGAGTTCACCCCTCCACTTT	CASSFGQGSSPLHF
TRBV19	.	TRBJ2-1	TRBD1	TGTGCCAGTAGACAACAAGGACAGGGATGGGGCAATGAGCAGTTCTTC	CASRQQGQGWGNEQFF
TRBV2	.	TRBJ1-5	TRBD1	TGTGCCAGCAGTCCGCAGGGGGTAAGCAATCAGCCCCAGCATTTT	CASSPQGVSNQPQHF
TRBV6-5	.	TRBJ1-4	.	TGTGCCAGCAGTACAGGGCCCGCAACTAATGAAAAACTGTTTTTT	CASSTGPATNEKLFF
TRBV9	few	TRBJ1-1	TRBD1	TGTGCCAGCAGCGCCCGGACAGGGGTTAGCACTGAAGCTTTCTTT	CASSARTGVSTEAFF
TRBV7-2	.	TRBJ1-2	TRBD1	TGTGCCAGCAGCGAGGACAGGAATAGGGGCTACACCTTC	CASSEDRNRGYTF
TRBV4-1	.	TRBJ1-4	.	TGCGCCAGCAGGGGGGCTAGTAACGAAAAACTGTTTTTT	CASRGASNEKLFF
TRBV24-1	.	TRBJ1-1	TRBD1	TGTGCCACCAGTGAGACAGGGTTTGGTGAAGCTTTCTTT	CATSETGFGEAFF
TRBV5-1	.	TRBJ1-2	TRBD1	TGCGCCAGCAGCCTTCAGGGACAGAGTTATGGCTACACCTTC	CASSLQGQSYGYTF
TRBV11-2	.	TRBJ2-5	TRBD2	TGTGCCAGCAGCTCGGGAGGCGGACAAGAGACCCAGTACTTC	CASSSGGGQETQYF
TRBV9	.	TRBJ2-6	TRBD1	TGTGCCAGCAGCTTACAGGGGGCGAGGGGGGCCAACGTCCTGACTTTC	CASSLQGARGANVLTF
TRBV5-1	.	TRBJ1-1	.	TGCGCCAGCAGCTTGGGCGGGGTAGGGACCCACACTGAAGCTTTCTTT	CASSLGGVGTHTEAFF
TRBV28	.	TRBJ2-3	TRBD2	TGTGCCAGCAGGCCGGAGCAACTAGCGGTTAGCACAGATACGCAGTATTTT	CASRPEQLAVSTDTQYF
TRBV19	.	TRBJ1-1	.	TGTGCCAGCATGACGGGGGGGGACACTGAAGCTTTCTTT	CASMTGGDTEAFF
TRBV11-1	once	TRBJ1-1	TRBD1	TGTGCCAGCAGCCATGGACAGGTGAACACTGAAGCTTTCTTT	CASSHGQVNTEAFF